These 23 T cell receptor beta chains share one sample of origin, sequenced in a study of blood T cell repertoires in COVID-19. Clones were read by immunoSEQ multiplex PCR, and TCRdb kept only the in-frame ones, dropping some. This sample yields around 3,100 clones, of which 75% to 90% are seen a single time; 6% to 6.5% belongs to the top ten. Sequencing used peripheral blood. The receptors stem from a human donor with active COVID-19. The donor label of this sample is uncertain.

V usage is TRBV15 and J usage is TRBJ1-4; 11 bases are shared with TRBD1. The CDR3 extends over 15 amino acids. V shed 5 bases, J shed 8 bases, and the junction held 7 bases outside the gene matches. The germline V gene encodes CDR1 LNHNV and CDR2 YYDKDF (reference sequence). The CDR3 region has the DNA TGTGCCACCAGCCCGGGGGACAGGGGGGAAGAAAAACTGTTTTTT. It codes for CATSPGDRGEEKLFF.

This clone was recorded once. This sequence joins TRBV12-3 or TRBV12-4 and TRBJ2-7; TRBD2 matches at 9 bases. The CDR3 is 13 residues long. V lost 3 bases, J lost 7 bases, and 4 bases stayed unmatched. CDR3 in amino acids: CASSLGGRGEQYV. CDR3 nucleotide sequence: TGTGCCAGCAGTTTGGGCGGGAGGGGAGAGCAGTACGTC.

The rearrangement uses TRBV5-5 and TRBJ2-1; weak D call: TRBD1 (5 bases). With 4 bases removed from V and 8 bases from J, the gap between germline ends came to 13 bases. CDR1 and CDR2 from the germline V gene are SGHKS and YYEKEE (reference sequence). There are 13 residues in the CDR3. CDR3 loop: CASSKQVWDEQFF. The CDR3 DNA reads TGTGCCAGCAGCAAACAGGTTTGGGATGAGCAGTTCTTC.

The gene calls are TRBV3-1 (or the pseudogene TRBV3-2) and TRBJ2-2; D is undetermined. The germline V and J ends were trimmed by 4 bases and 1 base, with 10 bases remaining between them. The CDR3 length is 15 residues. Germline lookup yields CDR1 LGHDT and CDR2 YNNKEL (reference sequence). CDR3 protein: CASSPRLGNTGELFF. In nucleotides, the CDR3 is TGTGCCAGCAGCCCTAGACTGGGGAACACCGGGGAGCTGTTTTTT.

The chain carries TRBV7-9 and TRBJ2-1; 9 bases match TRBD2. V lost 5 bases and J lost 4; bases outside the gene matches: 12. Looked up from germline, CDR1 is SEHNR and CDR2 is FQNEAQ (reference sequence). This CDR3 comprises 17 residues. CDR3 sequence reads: CASSATPSGVPYNEQFF. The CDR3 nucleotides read TGTGCCAGCAGCGCAACCCCTAGCGGGGTTCCTTACAATGAGCAGTTCTTC.

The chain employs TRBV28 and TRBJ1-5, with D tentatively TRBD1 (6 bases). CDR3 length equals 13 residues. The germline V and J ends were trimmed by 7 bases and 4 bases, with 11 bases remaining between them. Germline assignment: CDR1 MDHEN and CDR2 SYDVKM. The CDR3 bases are TGTGCCAGCACCCCCCAGGGGAATCAGCCCCAGCATTTT. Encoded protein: CASTPQGNQPQHF.

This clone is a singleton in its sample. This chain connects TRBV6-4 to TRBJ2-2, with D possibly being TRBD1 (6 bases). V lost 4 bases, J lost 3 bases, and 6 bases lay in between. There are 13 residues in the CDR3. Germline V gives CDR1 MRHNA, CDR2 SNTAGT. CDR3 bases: TGTGCCAGCAGTGGACAGGACACCGGGGAGCTGTTTTTT. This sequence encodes CASSGQDTGELFF.

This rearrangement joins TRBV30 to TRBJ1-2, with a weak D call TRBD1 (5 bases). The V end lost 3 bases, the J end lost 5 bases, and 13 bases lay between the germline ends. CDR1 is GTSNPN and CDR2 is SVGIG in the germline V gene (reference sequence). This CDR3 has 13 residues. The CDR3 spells CAWRSDRTYGYTF. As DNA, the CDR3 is TGTGCCTGGAGAAGCGACAGAACTTATGGCTACACCTTC.

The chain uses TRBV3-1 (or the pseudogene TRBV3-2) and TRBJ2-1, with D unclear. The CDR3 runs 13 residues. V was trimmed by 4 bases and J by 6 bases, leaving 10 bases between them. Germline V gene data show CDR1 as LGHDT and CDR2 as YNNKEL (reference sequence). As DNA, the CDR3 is TGTGCCAGCAGCCTGAGGCATAGCAATGAGCAGTTCTTC. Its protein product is CASSLRHSNEQFF.

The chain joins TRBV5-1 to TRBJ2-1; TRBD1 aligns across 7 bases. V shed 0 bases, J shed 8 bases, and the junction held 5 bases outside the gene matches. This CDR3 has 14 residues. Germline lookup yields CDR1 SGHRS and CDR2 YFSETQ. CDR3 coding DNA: TGCGCCAGCAGCTTGGGACAGGGTGGAGATGAGCAGTTCTTC. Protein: CASSLGQGGDEQFF.

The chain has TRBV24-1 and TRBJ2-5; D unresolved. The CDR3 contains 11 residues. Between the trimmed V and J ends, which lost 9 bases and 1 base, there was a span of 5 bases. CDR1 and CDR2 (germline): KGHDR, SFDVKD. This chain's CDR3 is CATLFQETQYF. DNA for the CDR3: TGTGCCACCTTATTCCAAGAGACCCAGTACTTC.

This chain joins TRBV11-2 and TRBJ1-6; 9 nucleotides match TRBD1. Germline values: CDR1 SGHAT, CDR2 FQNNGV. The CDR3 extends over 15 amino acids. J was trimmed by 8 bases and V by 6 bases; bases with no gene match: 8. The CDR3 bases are TGTGCCAGCAGTACCCGGGACAGGGTTTATTCACCCCTCCACTTT. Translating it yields CASSTRDRVYSPLHF.

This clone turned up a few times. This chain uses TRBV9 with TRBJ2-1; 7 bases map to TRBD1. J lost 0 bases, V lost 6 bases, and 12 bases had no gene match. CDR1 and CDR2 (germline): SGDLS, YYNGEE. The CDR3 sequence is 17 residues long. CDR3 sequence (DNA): TGTGCCAGCACCTCCGCCCCCCGACAGGGCTCCTACAATGAGCAGTTCTTC. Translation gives CASTSAPRQGSYNEQFF.

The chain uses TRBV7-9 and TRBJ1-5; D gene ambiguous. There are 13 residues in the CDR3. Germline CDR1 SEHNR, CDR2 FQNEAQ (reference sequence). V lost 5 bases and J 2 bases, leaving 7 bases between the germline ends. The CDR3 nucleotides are TGTGCCAGCAGCCCAGGTCGCAATCAGCCCCAGCATTTT. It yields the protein CASSPGRNQPQHF.

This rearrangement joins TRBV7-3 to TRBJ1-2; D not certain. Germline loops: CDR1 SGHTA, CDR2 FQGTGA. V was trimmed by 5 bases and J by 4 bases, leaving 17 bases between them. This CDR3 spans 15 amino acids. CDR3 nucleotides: TGTGCCAGCAGCCCCGGACGGGGATCGGGCTATGGCTACACCTTC. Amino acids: CASSPGRGSGYGYTF.

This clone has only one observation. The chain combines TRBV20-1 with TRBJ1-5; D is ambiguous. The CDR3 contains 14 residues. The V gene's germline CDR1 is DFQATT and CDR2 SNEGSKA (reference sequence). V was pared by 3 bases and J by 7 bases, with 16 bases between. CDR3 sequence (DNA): TGCAGTGCTAGTCGGGGAAGGGAAGGGCAGCCCCAGCATTTT. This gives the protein CSASRGREGQPQHF.

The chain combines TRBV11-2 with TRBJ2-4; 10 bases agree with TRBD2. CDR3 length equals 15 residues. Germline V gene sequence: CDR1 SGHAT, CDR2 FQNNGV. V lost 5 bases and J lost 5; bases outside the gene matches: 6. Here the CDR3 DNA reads TGTGCCAGCAGCCTCTTGAGCGGGGGGGAAAACATTCAGTACTTC. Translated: CASSLLSGGENIQYF.

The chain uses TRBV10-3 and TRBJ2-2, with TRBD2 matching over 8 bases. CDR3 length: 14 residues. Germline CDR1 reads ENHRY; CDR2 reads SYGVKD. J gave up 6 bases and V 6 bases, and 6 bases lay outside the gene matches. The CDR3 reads CAIREGLGPGELFF. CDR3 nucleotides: TGTGCCATCAGGGAGGGACTAGGACCCGGGGAGCTGTTTTTT.

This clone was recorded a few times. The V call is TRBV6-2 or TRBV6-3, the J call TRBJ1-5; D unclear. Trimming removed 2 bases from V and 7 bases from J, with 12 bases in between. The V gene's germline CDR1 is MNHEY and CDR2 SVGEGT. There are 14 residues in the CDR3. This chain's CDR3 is CASSYDTLKQPQHF. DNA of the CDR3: TGTGCCAGCAGTTACGACACTCTAAAACAGCCCCAGCATTTT.

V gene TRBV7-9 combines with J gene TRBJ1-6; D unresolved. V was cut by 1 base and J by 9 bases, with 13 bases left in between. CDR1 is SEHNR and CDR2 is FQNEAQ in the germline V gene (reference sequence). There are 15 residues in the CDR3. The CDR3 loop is CASSLDPSFGSPLHF. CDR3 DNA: TGTGCCAGCAGCTTAGACCCCTCTTTCGGTTCACCCCTCCACTTT.

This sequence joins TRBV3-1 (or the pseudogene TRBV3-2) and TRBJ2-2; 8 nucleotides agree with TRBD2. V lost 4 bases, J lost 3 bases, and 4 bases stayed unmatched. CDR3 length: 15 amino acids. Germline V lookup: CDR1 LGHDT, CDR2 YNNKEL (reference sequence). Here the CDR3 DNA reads TGTGCCAGCAGCCCGCGGACTAGCTACACCGGGGAGCTGTTTTTT. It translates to CASSPRTSYTGELFF.

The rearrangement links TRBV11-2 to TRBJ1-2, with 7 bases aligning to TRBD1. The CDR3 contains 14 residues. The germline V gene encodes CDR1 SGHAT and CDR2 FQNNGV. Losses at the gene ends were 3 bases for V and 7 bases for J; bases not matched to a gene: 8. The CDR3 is CASSLDRYSGGYTF. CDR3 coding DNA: TGTGCCAGCAGCTTGGACAGGTACAGCGGTGGCTACACCTTC.

This CDR3 is CASSSGTSGSREQYF. The DNA of the CDR3 is TGTGCCAGCAGTTCAGGGACTAGCGGGTCAAGGGAGCAGTACTTC. This chain links TRBV27 with TRBJ2-7; TRBD2 matches at 12 bases. Germline V CDR1 and CDR2: MNHEY, SMNVEV (reference sequence). The V gene end was trimmed by 4 bases and the J gene end by 7 bases; junction bases not matched to a gene: 8. The CDR3 sequence is 15 residues long.